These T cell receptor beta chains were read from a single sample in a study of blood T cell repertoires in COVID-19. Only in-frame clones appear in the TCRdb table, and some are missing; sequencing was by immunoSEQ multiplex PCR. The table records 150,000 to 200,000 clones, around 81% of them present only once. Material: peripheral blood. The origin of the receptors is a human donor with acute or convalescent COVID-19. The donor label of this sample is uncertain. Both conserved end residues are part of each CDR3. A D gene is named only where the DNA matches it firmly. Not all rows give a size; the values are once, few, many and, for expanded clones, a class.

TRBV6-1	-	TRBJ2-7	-	CASSEPWTVRGVYEQYF	TGTGCCAGCAGTGAACCTTGGACAGTCCGGGGGGTCTACGAGCAGTACTTC
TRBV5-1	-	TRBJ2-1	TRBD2	CASSLVLAGGPDEQFF	TGCGCCAGCAGCTTGGTGCTAGCGGGGGGGCCGGATGAGCAGTTCTTC
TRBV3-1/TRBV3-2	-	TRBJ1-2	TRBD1	CASSQGDRYGYTF	TGTGCCAGCAGCCAAGGGGACAGATATGGCTACACCTTC
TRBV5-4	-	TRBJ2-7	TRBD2	CASSLAASGAAYEQYF	TGTGCCAGCAGCTTGGCGGCTAGCGGCGCCGCCTACGAGCAGTACTTC
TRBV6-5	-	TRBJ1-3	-	CASSYGTQGFGNTIYF	TGTGCCAGCAGTTACGGAACACAGGGTTTTGGAAACACCATATATTTT
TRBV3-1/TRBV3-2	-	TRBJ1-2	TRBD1	CASSQGTVNYGYTF	TGTGCCAGCAGCCAGGGGACAGTTAACTATGGCTACACCTTC
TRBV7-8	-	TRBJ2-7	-	CASSYLDRREQYF	TGTGCCAGCAGCTATCTAGACCGGCGGGAGCAGTACTTC
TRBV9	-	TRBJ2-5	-	CASSAAGYAQETQYF	TGTGCCAGCAGCGCCGCGGGGTACGCCCAAGAGACCCAGTACTTC
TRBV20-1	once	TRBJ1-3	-	CSASRDSGVNTIYF	TGCAGTGCTAGTCGGGACTCGGGGGTAAACACCATATATTTT
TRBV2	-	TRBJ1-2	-	CAGGREEGDGYTF	TGTGCCGGTGGTCGGGAGGAGGGGGATGGCTACACCTTC
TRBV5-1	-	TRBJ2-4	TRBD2	CASSLGSSGNNIQYF	TGCGCCAGCAGCTTGGGTAGTAGCGGGAATAACATTCAGTACTTC
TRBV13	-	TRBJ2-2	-	CASSSQGTLAGELFF	TGTGCCAGCAGTTCACAGGGTACCTTGGCCGGGGAGCTGTTTTTT
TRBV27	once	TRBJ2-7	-	CASRFRSGASYEQYF	TGTGCCAGCCGATTTCGGTCAGGGGCGTCCTACGAGCAGTACTTC
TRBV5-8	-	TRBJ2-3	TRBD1	CASSYYRTGSDGTDTQYF	TGTGCCAGCAGCTACTATCGGACAGGATCTGACGGCACAGATACGCAGTATTTT
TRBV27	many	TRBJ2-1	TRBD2	CARKFLTGPVVAGVNEQFF	TGTGCCAGAAAGTTCTTAACGGGCCCGGTGGTAGCGGGGGTTAATGAGCAGTTCTTC
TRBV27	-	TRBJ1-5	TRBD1	CASSPYYRQGITDSNQPQHF	TGTGCCAGCAGTCCTTACTATCGACAGGGCATAACTGATAGCAATCAGCCCCAGCATTTT
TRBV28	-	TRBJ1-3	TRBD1	CASSFGDRRPVNTIYF	TGTGCCAGCAGTTTCGGGGACAGGAGACCCGTGAACACCATATATTTT